What follows describes a single T cell receptor beta chain. The target antigen is unknown. These data are taken from a study of tissue T cells after allogeneic stem cell transplantation. On the study more broadly: Several unmodified and three CD34-selected T-cell-depleted grafts went to graft-versus-host disease patients. Before transplant, recipient-origin PBMCs were collected in five or six GVHD patients. Study results and limitations: Few T cell clones were shared across patients, but motif clusters showed tissue-specific shared signatures.

The germline V gene encodes CDR1 LGHDT and CDR2 YNNKEL (reference sequence). This CDR3 region has 13 residues. Between the trimmed V and J ends, which lost 0 bases and 5 bases, there was a span of 7 bases. Produced via immunoSEQ multiplex PCR; TCRdb's table is partial and in-frame only. The top ten hold 3.5% to 4.5% of the sample, which has some 28,000 clones, over 75% seen once. V gene TRBV3-1 (or the pseudogene TRBV3-2) combines with J gene TRBJ1-2; D gene ambiguous. Sequencing used blood, obtained before transplantation. The receptor comes from a woman between 18 and 55 years old who later had graft-versus-host disease after an allogeneic stem cell transplant. CDR3 in DNA: TGTGCCAGCAGCCAAGAGCGTACATATGGCTACACCTTC. Its protein is CASSQERTYGYTF.